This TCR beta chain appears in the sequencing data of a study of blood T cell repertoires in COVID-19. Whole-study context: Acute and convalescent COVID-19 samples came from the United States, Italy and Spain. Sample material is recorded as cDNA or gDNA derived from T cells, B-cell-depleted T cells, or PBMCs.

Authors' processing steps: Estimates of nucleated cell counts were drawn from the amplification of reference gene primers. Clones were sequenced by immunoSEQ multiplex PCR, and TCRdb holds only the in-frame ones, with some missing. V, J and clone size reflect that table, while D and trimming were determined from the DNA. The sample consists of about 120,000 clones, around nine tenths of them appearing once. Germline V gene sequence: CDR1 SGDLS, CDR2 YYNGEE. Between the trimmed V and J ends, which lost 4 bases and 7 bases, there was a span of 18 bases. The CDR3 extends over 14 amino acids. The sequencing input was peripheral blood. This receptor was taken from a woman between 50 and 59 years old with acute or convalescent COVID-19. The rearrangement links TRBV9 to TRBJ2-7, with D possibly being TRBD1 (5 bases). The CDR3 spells CASSPHPQVLEQYF. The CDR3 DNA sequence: TGTGCCAGCAGCCCCCACCCACAGGTCCTTGAGCAGTACTTC.